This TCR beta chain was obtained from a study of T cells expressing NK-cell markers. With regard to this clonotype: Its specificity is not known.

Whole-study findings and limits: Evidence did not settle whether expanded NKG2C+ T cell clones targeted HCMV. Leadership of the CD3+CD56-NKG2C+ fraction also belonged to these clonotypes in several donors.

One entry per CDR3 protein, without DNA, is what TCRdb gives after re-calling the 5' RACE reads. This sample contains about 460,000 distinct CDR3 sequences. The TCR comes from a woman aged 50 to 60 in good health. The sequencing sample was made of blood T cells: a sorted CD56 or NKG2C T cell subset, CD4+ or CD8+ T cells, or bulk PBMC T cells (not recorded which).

The CDR3 protein is CSVATGVDYNEQFF. This chain connects TRBV29-1 to TRBJ2-1; TCRdb proposes TRBD1, but this gene call is untestable without DNA. The CDR3 sequence is 14 residues long. Germline V gene sequence: CDR1 SQVTM, CDR2 ANQGSEA.